In its sample, the clone carrying this TCR beta chain is medium-sized (0.01 to 0.1%). The antigen is not known. These data originate in a study of spatial heterogeneity in lung cancer. Study-wide background: Detection consistently yielded more beta chains than alpha chains.

Whole-study results and caveats: Resection saw ubiquitous expanded tumor TCRs appear in blood more than follow-up did.

Time point meaning: sample taken at primary tumor resection. Sequencing of whole RNA from tumor, nontumor lung or frozen PBMC involved no sorting. The donor group consisted of around 66 patients who had untreated, early-stage non-small cell lung cancer. Germline V CDR1 and CDR2: SGHVS, FQNEAQ. V lost 2 bases to trimming and J lost 4 bases, with 19 bases between them. The CDR3 is 17 amino acids. A unique molecular identifier was carried by every single TCR cDNA molecule. One entry per CDR3 protein, called by TCRdb with MiXCR from the 5' RACE reads. The sample holds under 6,000 distinct CDR3 sequences, 25% to 30% seen once.

This chain uses TRBV7-8 with TRBJ2-3; a possible D gene is TRBD2 (6 bases). The sample in question was PBMCs, obtained at surgery. This TCR was sampled from a male donor with early-stage non-small cell lung cancer. Written as DNA, the CDR3 is TGTGCCAGCAGCTTACGGGCGGGGCCTCGTGGGGCAGATACGCAGTATTTT. Protein product: CASSLRAGPRGADTQYF. The whole variable domain, filled in from reference TRBV7-8 and TRBJ2-3, reads GAGVSQSPRYKVAKRGQDVALRCDPISGHVSLFWYQQALGQGPEFLTYFQNEAQLDKSGLPSDRFFAERPEGSVSTLKIQRTQQEDSAVYLCASSLRAGPRGADTQYFGPGTRLTVL.